A single T cell receptor (beta chain) is shown here with its context. This sample was taken from a study of control samples from healthy donors and cancer patients. Repertoires were generated with immunoSEQ multiplex PCR, while TCRdb's copy carries only in-frame clones and drops some. The data hold hundreds of thousands of clones, with approximately 92% observed a single time. The CDR3 covers 15 residues. CDR1 is SEHNR and CDR2 is FQNEAQ in the germline V gene (reference sequence). V was pared by 5 bases and J by 5 bases, with 6 bases of the junction left unmatched. The V call is TRBV7-9, the J call TRBJ2-2; 9 positions match TRBD1. Sequences were obtained from PBMCs. This receptor was identified in a middle-aged man with head and neck cancer. CDR3 sequence: CASSPDRGGTGELFF. The CDR3 DNA sequence: TGTGCCAGCAGCCCCGACAGGGGGGGGACCGGGGAGCTGTTTTTT.